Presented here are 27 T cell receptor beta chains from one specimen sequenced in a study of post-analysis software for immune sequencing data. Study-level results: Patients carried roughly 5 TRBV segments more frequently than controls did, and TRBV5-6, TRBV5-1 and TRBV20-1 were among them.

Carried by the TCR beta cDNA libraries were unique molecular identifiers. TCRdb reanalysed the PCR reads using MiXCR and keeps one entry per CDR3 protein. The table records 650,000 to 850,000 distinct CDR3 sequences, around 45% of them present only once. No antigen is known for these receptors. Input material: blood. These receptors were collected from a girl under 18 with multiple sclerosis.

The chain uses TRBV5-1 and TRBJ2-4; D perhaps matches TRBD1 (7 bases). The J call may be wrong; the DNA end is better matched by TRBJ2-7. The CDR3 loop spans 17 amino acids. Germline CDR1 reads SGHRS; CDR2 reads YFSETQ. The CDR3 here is CASSYTDRIDREVEQYF. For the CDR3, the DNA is TGCGCCAGCAGCTACACAGACCGAATCGACAGGGAGGTCGAGCAGTACTTC.

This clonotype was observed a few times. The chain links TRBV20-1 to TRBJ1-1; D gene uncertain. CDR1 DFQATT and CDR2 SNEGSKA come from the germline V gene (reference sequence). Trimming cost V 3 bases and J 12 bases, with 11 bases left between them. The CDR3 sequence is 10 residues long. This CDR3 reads CSASGESTFF. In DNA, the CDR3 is TGCAGTGCTAGTGGGGAGTCTACTTTCTTT.

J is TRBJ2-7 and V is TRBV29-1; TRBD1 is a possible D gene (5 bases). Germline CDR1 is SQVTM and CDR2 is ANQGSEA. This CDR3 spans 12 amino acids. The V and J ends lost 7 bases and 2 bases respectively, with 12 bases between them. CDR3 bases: TGCAGCGCTACTACAGGAGCCTACGAGCAGTACTTC. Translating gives CSATTGAYEQYF.

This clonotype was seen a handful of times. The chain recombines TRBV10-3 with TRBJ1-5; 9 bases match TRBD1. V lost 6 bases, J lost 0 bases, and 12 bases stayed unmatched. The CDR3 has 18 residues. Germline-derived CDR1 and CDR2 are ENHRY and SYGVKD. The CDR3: CAISSGTGTGYSNQPQHF. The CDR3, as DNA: TGTGCCATCAGCTCCGGGACAGGGACAGGGTATAGCAATCAGCCCCAGCATTTT.

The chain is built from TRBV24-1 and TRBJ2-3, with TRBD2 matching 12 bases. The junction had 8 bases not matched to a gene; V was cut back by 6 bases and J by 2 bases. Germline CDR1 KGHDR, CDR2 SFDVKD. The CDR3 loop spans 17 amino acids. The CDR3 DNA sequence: TGTGCCACCAGTCACCGAGGGACTAGCGGGCTCACAGATACGCAGTATTTT. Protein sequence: CATSHRGTSGLTDTQYF.

CDR3 sequence reads: CSASSGSEDTQYF. CDR3 sequence (DNA): TGCAGTGCTAGCAGCGGGTCCGAAGATACGCAGTATTTT. The chain is built from TRBV20-1 and TRBJ2-3; D is perhaps TRBD2 (6 bases). Germline-derived CDR1 and CDR2 are DFQATT and SNEGSKA (reference sequence). This CDR3 is 13 amino acids long. The V end was cut by 3 bases, the J end by 5 bases, with 12 bases between.

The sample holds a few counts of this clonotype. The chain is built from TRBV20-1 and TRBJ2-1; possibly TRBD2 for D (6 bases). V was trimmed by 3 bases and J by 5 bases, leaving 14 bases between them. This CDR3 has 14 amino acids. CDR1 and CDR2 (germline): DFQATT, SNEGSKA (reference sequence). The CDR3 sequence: CSASPREPHNEQFF. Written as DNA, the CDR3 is TGCAGTGCTAGCCCACGGGAGCCCCACAATGAGCAGTTCTTC.

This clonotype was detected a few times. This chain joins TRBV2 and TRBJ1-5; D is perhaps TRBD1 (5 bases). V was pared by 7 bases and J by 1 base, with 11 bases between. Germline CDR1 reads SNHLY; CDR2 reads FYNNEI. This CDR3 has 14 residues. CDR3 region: CASKTWDSNQPQHF. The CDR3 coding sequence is TGTGCCAGCAAAACTTGGGACAGCAATCAGCCCCAGCATTTT. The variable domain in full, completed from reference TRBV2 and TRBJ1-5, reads EPEVTQTPSHQVTQMGQEVILRCVPISNHLYFYWYRQILGQKVEFLVSFYNNEISEKSEIFDDQFSVERPDGSNFTLKIRSTKLEDSAMYFCASKTWDSNQPQHFGDGTRLSIL.

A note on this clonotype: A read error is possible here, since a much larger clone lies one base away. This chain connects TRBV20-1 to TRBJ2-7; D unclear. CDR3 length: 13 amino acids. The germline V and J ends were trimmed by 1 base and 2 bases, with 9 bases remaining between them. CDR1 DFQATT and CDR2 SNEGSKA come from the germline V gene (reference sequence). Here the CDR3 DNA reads TGCAGTGCTAGAGCCGACGGAACCTACGAGCAGTACTTC. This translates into CSARADGTYEQYF.

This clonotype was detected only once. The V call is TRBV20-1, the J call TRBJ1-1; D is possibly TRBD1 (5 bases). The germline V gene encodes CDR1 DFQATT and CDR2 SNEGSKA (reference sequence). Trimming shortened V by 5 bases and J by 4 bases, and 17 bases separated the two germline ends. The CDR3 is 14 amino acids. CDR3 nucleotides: TGCAGTGCTCCCCATGGGGGGGAACCCACTGAAGCTTTCTTT. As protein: CSAPHGGEPTEAFF.

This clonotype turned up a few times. The DNA for the CDR3 is TGCGCCAGCAGCCTTACAGGGGGAGACTACAATGAGCAGTTCTTC. It specifies CASSLTGGDYNEQFF. The chain joins TRBV5-1 to TRBJ2-1; 8 bases are a match to TRBD1. The germline V gene has CDR1 SGHRS and CDR2 YFSETQ. Germline trimming cut 4 bases from V and 3 bases from J; bases unmatched to any gene: 6. The CDR3 loop spans 15 amino acids.

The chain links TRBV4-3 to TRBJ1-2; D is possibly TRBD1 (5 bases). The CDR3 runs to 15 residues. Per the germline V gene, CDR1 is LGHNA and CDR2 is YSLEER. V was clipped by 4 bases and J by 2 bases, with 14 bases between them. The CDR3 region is CASSPGARDNYGYTF. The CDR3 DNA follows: TGCGCCAGCAGCCCGGGAGCCCGGGACAACTATGGCTACACCTTC.

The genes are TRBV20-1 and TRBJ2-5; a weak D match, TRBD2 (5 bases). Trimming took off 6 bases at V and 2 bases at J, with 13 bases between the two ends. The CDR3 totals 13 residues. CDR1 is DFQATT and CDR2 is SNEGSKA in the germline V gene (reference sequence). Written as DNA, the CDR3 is TGCAGTGCCGAACTAGGGCGGCAAGAGACCCAGTACTTC. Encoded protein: CSAELGRQETQYF.

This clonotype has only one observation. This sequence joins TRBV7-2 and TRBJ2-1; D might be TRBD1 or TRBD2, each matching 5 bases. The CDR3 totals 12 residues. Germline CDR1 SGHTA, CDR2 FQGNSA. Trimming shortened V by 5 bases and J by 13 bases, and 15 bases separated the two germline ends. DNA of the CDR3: TGTGCCAGCAGCCCCGAGGGACCTCGTCAGTTCTTC. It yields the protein CASSPEGPRQFF.

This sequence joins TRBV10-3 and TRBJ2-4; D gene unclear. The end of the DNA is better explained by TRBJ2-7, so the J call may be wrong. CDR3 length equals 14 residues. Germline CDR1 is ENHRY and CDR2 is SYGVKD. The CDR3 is CAISDTAVSHEQYF. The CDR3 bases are TGTGCCATCAGTGATACAGCCGTTTCCCACGAGCAGTACTTC.

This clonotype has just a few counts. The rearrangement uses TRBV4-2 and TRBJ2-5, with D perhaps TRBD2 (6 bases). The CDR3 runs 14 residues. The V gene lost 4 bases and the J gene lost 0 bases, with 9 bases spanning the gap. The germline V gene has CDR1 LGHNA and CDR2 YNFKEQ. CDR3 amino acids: CASSLGEDQETQYF. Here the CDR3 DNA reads TGTGCCAGCAGCCTGGGGGAGGACCAAGAGACCCAGTACTTC.

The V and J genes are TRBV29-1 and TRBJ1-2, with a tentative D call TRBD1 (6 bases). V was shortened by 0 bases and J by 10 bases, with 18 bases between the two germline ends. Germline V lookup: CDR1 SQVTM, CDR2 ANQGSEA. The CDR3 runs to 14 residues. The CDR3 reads CSVEESAQGRDYTF. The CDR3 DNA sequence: TGCAGCGTTGAAGAATCGGCACAGGGTCGGGACTACACCTTC.

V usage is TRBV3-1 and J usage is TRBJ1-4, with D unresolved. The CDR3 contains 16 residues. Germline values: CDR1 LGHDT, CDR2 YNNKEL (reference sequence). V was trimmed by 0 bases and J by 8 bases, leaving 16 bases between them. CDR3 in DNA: TGTGCCAGCAGCCAAGATTCGGCAGTCGATAACGAAAAACTGTTTTTT. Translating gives CASSQDSAVDNEKLFF.

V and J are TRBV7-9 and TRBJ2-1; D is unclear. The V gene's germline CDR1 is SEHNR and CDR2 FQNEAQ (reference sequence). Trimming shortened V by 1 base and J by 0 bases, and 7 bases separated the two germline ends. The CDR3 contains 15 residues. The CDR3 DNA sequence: TGTGCCAGCAGCTTAGGGGTTAGCTCCTACAATGAGCAGTTCTTC. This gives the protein CASSLGVSSYNEQFF.

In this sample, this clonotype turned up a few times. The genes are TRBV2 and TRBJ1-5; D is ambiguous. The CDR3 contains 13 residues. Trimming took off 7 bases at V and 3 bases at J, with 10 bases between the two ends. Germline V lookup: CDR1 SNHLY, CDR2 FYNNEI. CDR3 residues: CASTQQLNQPQHF. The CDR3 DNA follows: TGTGCCAGCACCCAACAGCTCAATCAGCCCCAGCATTTT.

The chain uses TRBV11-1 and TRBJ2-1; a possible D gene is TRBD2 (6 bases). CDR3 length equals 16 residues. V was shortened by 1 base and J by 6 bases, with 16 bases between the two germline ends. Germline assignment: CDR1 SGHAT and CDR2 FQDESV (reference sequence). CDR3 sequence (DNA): TGTGCCAGCAGCTTAGAACAGGATAGACTAGTCAATGAGCAGTTCTTC. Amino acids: CASSLEQDRLVNEQFF.

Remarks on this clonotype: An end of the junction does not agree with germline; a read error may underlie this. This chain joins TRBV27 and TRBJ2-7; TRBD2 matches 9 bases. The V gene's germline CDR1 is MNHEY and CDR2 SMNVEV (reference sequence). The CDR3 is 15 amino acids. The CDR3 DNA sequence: TGTGCCAGCAGTTTACTAGCGGGGCCTTCCTCCGAGCAGTACTTC. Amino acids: CASSLLAGPSSEQYF.

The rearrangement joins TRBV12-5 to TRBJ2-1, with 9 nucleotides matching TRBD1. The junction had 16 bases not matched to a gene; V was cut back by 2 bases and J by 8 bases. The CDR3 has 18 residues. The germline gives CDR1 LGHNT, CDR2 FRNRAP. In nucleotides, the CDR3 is TGTGCTAGTGGTTTGCCCCGGACAGGGGTCCGAAGGATGTATGAGCAGTTCTTC. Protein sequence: CASGLPRTGVRRMYEQFF. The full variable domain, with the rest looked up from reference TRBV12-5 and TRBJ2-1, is DARVTQTPRHKVTEMGQEVTMRCQPILGHNTVFWYRQTMMQGLELLAYFRNRAPLDDSGMPKDRFSAEMPDATLATLKIQPSEPRDSAVYFCASGLPRTGVRRMYEQFFGPGTRLTVL.

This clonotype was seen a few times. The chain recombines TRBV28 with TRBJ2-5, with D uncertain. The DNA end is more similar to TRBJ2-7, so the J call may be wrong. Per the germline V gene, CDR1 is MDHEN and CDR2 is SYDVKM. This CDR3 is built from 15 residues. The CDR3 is CASSLWQPPDYEQYF. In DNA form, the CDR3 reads TGTGCCAGCAGTTTGTGGCAGCCGCCAGACTACGAGCAGTACTTC.

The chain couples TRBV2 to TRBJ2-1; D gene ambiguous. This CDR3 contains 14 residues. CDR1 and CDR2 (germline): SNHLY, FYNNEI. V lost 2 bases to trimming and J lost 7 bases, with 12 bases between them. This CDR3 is CASSEMAVLNEQFF. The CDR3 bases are TGTGCCAGCAGTGAAATGGCAGTCCTGAATGAGCAGTTCTTC. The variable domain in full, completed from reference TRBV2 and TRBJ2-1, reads EPEVTQTPSHQVTQMGQEVILRCVPISNHLYFYWYRQILGQKVEFLVSFYNNEISEKSEIFDDQFSVERPDGSNFTLKIRSTKLEDSAMYFCASSEMAVLNEQFFGPGTRLTVL.

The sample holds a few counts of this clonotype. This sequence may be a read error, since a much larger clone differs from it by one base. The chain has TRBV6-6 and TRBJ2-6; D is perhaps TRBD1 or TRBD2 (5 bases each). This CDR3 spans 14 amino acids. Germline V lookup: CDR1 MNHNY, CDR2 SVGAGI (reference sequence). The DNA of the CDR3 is TGTGCCATCAAGAGGGGATCTGGGGCCAACGTCCCGACTTTC. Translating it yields CAIKRGSGANVPTF.

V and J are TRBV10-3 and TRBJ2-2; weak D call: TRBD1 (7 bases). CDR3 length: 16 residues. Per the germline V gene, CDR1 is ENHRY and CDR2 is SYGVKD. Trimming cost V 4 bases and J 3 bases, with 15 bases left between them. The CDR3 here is CAISARQGGDTGELFF. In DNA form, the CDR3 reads TGTGCCATCAGTGCAAGACAGGGCGGGGACACCGGGGAGCTGTTTTTT.